Presented here are 29 T cell receptor beta chains from one specimen sequenced in a study of shared clonotypes between healthy human individuals. Libraries were prepared by immunoSEQ multiplex PCR; TCRdb keeps only in-frame clonotypes and omits some of them. Here the sample spans about 1.4 million clones, approximately 96% being singletons. Material for sequencing was naive CD4+ T cells sorted from blood. As for subset: CD45RA+ positively selected. Every receptor here comes from a man under 40 in good health.

This rearrangement joins TRBV9 to TRBJ1-2; D is possibly TRBD1 (5 bases). The CDR3 extends over 14 amino acids. Germline V CDR1 and CDR2: SGDLS, YYNGEE. V lost 3 bases and J 5 bases, leaving 14 bases between the germline ends. CDR3 bases: TGTGCCAGCAGCGCAGGACATACGTTTTATGGCTACACCTTC. Translation: CASSAGHTFYGYTF.

The chain links TRBV5-4 to TRBJ2-2; 9 bases fit TRBD2. CDR1 SGHNT and CDR2 YYREEE come from the germline V gene (reference sequence). Trimming took 4 bases from V and 2 from J; bases not matched to a gene: 3. CDR3 length: 15 residues. DNA for the CDR3: TGTGCCAGCAGCCCTAGCGGGATAAACACCGGGGAGCTGTTTTTT. Its protein product is CASSPSGINTGELFF.

The chain uses TRBV6-6 and TRBJ2-5, with a weak D call TRBD2 (6 bases). Germline assignment: CDR1 MNHNY and CDR2 SVGAGI (reference sequence). This CDR3 is 15 amino acids long. V lost 4 bases and J lost 2, with 14 bases in between. The CDR3 loop is CASSFRPGDQETQYF. CDR3 DNA: TGTGCCAGCAGTTTCCGACCGGGGGATCAAGAGACCCAGTACTTC.

The chain is built from TRBV19 and TRBJ2-6; D uncertain. Trimming took 1 base from V and 8 from J, leaving 15 bases between them. CDR3 length equals 16 residues. Germline V gene data show CDR1 as LNHDA and CDR2 as SQIVND (reference sequence). Here the CDR3 reads CASSIVEQVGSNVLTF. The CDR3 DNA reads as TGTGCCAGTAGTATAGTCGAGCAGGTCGGCTCCAACGTCCTGACTTTC. Variable domain in full (rest from reference TRBV19 and TRBJ2-6): DGGITQSPKYLFRKEGQNVTLSCEQNLNHDAMYWYRQDPGQGLRLIYYSQIVNDFQKGDIAEGYSVSREKKESFPLTVTSAQKNPTAFYLCASSIVEQVGSNVLTFGAGSRLTVL.

The chain uses TRBV28 and TRBJ1-5, with no clear D. CDR1 is MDHEN and CDR2 is SYDVKM in the germline V gene. The CDR3 runs to 18 residues. The ends were cut back, 3 bases at V and 0 bases at J, with 18 bases in the middle. CDR3 in DNA: TGTGCCAGCAGTTTTGAGCCCAACATGCAAAATAGCAATCAGCCCCAGCATTTT. This encodes CASSFEPNMQNSNQPQHF.

J is TRBJ2-7 and V is TRBV29-1; D perhaps matches TRBD2 (6 bases). Germline CDR1 reads SQVTM; CDR2 reads ANQGSEA. CDR3 length: 13 amino acids. V was shortened by 3 bases and J by 1 base, with 10 bases between the two germline ends. CDR3 amino acids: CSVEFRGSYEQYF. CDR3 nucleotide sequence: TGCAGCGTTGAGTTCCGGGGGTCCTACGAGCAGTACTTC.

This clone was seen once. The genes are TRBV5-1 and TRBJ2-1, with 9 bases identical to TRBD2. The J segment lost 0 bases and the V segment lost 1 base, leaving 5 bases of the junction unmatched. The CDR3 has 17 amino acids. Germline V gene sequence: CDR1 SGHRS, CDR2 YFSETQ. The CDR3 DNA reads as TGCGCCAGCAGCTTGCCTAGCGGGGATCGCTCCTACAATGAGCAGTTCTTC. Its protein is CASSLPSGDRSYNEQFF.

The chain has TRBV2 and TRBJ1-5; 8 bases align to TRBD1. Per germline, CDR1 SNHLY and CDR2 FYNNEI. This CDR3 is built from 18 residues. Losses at the gene ends were 5 bases for V and 2 bases for J; bases not matched to a gene: 14. This chain's CDR3 is CASSPKGQGGMGNQPQHF. CDR3 DNA: TGTGCCAGCAGTCCCAAAGGACAGGGCGGAATGGGCAATCAGCCCCAGCATTTT.

This clone appeared once. This rearrangement joins TRBV5-5 to TRBJ2-1; TRBD1 aligns across 8 bases. The CDR3 totals 15 residues. Germline CDR1 and CDR2: SGHKS and YYEKEE (reference sequence). V lost 5 bases, J lost 4 bases, and 8 bases stayed unmatched. DNA of the CDR3: TGTGCCAGCAGTTCCGGGACAGGATTTTACAATGAGCAGTTCTTC. This encodes CASSSGTGFYNEQFF. The full variable domain, completed using reference TRBV5-5 and TRBJ2-1, is DAGVTQSPTHLIKTRGQQVTLRCSPISGHKSVSWYQQVLGQGPQFIFQYYEKEERGRGNFPDRFSARQFPNYSSELNVNALLLGDSALYLCASSSGTGFYNEQFFGPGTRLTVL.

The CDR3 loop is CASSYSEVAVKETQYF. The CDR3 nucleotides are TGTGCCAGCAGTTACTCGGAAGTAGCGGTTAAAGAGACCCAGTACTTC. The chain combines TRBV6-5 with TRBJ2-5; D might be TRBD2 (6 bases). The V gene's germline CDR1 is MNHEY and CDR2 SVGAGI. The CDR3 consists of 16 residues. V shed 0 bases and J shed 3 bases, with 14 bases lying between them.

The chain recombines TRBV5-6 with TRBJ2-7; 12 bases fit TRBD2. The CDR3 is 15 residues long. V was pared by 1 base and J by 3 bases, with 2 bases of the junction left unmatched. Germline V gives CDR1 SGHDT, CDR2 YYEEEE. CDR3 coding DNA: TGTGCCAGCAGCTTGTCACTAGCGGGAGGCTACGAGCAGTACTTC. This encodes CASSLSLAGGYEQYF.

The chain uses TRBV5-1 and TRBJ1-4; no firm D call. CDR3 length: 15 amino acids. The V and J ends lost 0 bases and 3 bases respectively, with 9 bases between them. CDR1 is SGHRS, CDR2 YFSETQ, per germline. CDR3 loop: CASSLARASNEKLFF. CDR3 DNA sequence: TGCGCCAGCAGCTTGGCAAGGGCCTCTAATGAAAAACTGTTTTTT.

The chain couples TRBV2 to TRBJ2-3, with D possibly matching TRBD1 (5 bases). The germline CDR1 and CDR2 sequences are SNHLY and FYNNEI. The CDR3 length is 13 residues. Trimming pared 4 bases from V and 4 bases from J, leaving 9 bases between. CDR3 sequence reads: CASSAIGADTQYF. As DNA, the CDR3 is TGTGCCAGCAGTGCAATAGGGGCAGATACGCAGTATTTT.

The gene calls are TRBV14 and TRBJ2-5; possibly TRBD2 for D (6 bases). V lost 2 bases and J 7 bases, leaving 20 bases between the germline ends. The CDR3 covers 16 residues. The germline CDR1 and CDR2 sequences are SGHDN and FVKESK. The CDR3 loop is CASSQTGTPLRGTQYF. The CDR3 DNA reads as TGTGCCAGCAGCCAAACCGGGACTCCGCTAAGGGGGACCCAGTACTTC.

The chain combines TRBV6-5 with TRBJ2-7, with D hard to call. CDR1 MNHEY and CDR2 SVGAGI come from the germline V gene. The CDR3 has 12 amino acids. V shed 1 base and J shed 8 bases, with 9 bases lying between them. The CDR3 here is CASSYLVFKQYF. The DNA for the CDR3 is TGTGCCAGCAGTTACTTGGTGTTTAAGCAGTACTTC.

As to this clone: At one of its ends the junction is not consistent with the germline gene, which may arise from a read error. This chain joins TRBV18 and TRBJ2-7; D not resolved. Germline V gene sequence: CDR1 KGHSH, CDR2 LQKENI. The length of the CDR3 is 14 residues. The CDR3, as DNA: TGTGACAGCTCACTTAAGACCGGCTCCTACGAGCAGTACTTC. Encoded protein: CDSSLKTGSYEQYF.

The genes are TRBV27 and TRBJ1-2; D not resolved. Germline CDR1 is MNHEY and CDR2 is SMNVEV (reference sequence). This CDR3 spans 14 amino acids. V was pared by 3 bases and J by 1 base, with 9 bases between. The CDR3 is CASSFSNFNYGYTF. In DNA form, the CDR3 reads TGTGCCAGCAGTTTTAGCAACTTTAACTATGGCTACACCTTC.

Remarks on this clone: The same CDR3 also results from other DNA sequences found in this sample. CDR3 sequence (DNA): TGCGCCAGCAGCTTAGGCGTGAGCTCTGGGGCCAACGTCCTGACTTTC. It encodes CASSLGVSSGANVLTF. The V call is TRBV5-1, the J call TRBJ2-6; D remains ambiguous. The CDR3 contains 16 residues. The ends were cut back, 2 bases at V and 0 bases at J, with 9 bases in the middle. The germline gives CDR1 SGHRS, CDR2 YFSETQ.

Only a few counts were recorded for this clone. The rearrangement joins TRBV28 to TRBJ1-1, with 9 bases identical to TRBD1. The CDR3 is made up of 16 amino acids. With V trimmed by 6 bases and J by 1 base, 9 bases remained unmatched. CDR1 is MDHEN, CDR2 SYDVKM, per germline. The CDR3 sequence: CASSRQTGGSNTEAFF. The CDR3 coding sequence is TGTGCCAGCAGCCGCCAGACAGGGGGATCGAACACTGAAGCTTTCTTT.

The J gene is TRBJ2-1, the V gene TRBV6-4, with 7 bases that match TRBD1. Germline CDR1 is MRHNA and CDR2 is SNTAGT. CDR3 length: 15 amino acids. The V and J ends lost 0 bases and 5 bases, in that order; junction bases with no gene match: 4. The CDR3, as DNA: TGTGCCAGCAGTGACTCGCACAGGGGTAACAATGAGCAGTTCTTC. This sequence encodes CASSDSHRGNNEQFF.

The V gene is TRBV5-6, the J gene TRBJ2-1, with 7 nucleotides matching TRBD2. V shed 4 bases and J 7 bases; nucleotides not matched to a gene: 14. CDR1 and CDR2 from the germline V gene are SGHDT and YYEEEE. This CDR3 has 16 amino acids. This CDR3 reads CASSRKGLRVFNEQFF. In DNA form, the CDR3 reads TGTGCCAGCAGCAGGAAGGGACTAAGGGTTTTTAATGAGCAGTTCTTC.

This chain uses TRBV10-1 with TRBJ2-1; 14 nucleotides line up with TRBD2. CDR1 is WNHNN and CDR2 is SYGVQD in the germline V gene (reference sequence). The V and J ends lost 6 bases and 5 bases, in that order; junction bases with no gene match: 9. This CDR3 is 17 amino acids long. CDR3 DNA sequence: TGCGCCAGCAGCCGCAGACTAGCGGGAGGGCCGCACAATGAGCAGTTCTTC. It codes for CASSRRLAGGPHNEQFF.

Of note for this clone: Additional DNA sequences in this sample encode the identical CDR3. V and J are TRBV18 and TRBJ2-5, with a tentative D call TRBD2 (5 bases). V was shortened by 0 bases and J by 4 bases, with 6 bases between the two germline ends. This CDR3 has 13 amino acids. Germline CDR1 reads KGHSH; CDR2 reads LQKENI. The CDR3: CASSPPGGETQYF. CDR3 nucleotides: TGTGCCAGCTCACCACCAGGAGGAGAGACCCAGTACTTC.

This clone was seen a single time. The V gene is TRBV19, the J gene TRBJ2-3; D is unclear. This CDR3 spans 12 amino acids. Trimming stripped 8 bases from V and 6 bases from J, with 12 bases between. Looked up from germline, CDR1 is LNHDA and CDR2 is SQIVND (reference sequence). Written as DNA, the CDR3 is TGTGCCAGTTGTAGCCAGAGGGATACGCAGTATTTT. This gives the protein CASCSQRDTQYF.

For the CDR3, the DNA is TGCGCCAGCAGCTTGGGTGTAACGAACACCGGGGAGCTGTTTTTT. Translating gives CASSLGVTNTGELFF. The chain uses TRBV5-1 and TRBJ2-2; D unclear. Germline V CDR1 and CDR2: SGHRS, YFSETQ. This CDR3 contains 15 residues. Trimming cost V 0 bases and J 0 bases, with 6 bases left between them.

Concerning this clone: The same CDR3 also results from other DNA sequences found in this sample. The rearrangement joins TRBV5-1 to TRBJ2-1; 9 bases agree with TRBD2. The length of the CDR3 is 14 residues. Germline-derived CDR1 and CDR2 are SGHRS and YFSETQ. V gave up 0 bases and J gave up 7 bases; unmatched junction bases: 2. Here the CDR3 DNA reads TGCGCCAGCAGCTTGGGACTAGCGGAAAATGAGCAGTTCTTC. Translating gives CASSLGLAENEQFF.

The chain carries TRBV7-2 and TRBJ2-7; TRBD1 matches at 7 bases. CDR1 is SGHTA, CDR2 FQGNSA, per germline. The CDR3 spans 14 residues. Trimming removed 4 bases from V and 3 bases from J; junction bases left unmatched: 6. CDR3 residues: CASSYRGQGYEQYF. CDR3 DNA: TGTGCCAGCAGCTATAGGGGGCAGGGCTACGAGCAGTACTTC. Full variable domain (remainder filled in from reference TRBV7-2 and TRBJ2-7): GAGVSQSPSNKVTEKGKDVELRCDPISGHTALYWYRQSLGQGLEFLIYFQGNSAPDKSGLPSDRFSAERTGGSVSTLTIQRTQQEDSAVYLCASSYRGQGYEQYFGPGTRLTVT.

This clone was seen a single time. The CDR3 DNA sequence: TGTGCCAGCAGCGGCGGGATTGCGGTAACCTACAATGAGCAGTTCTTC. Its translation: CASSGGIAVTYNEQFF. V usage is TRBV6-6 and J usage is TRBJ2-1, with TRBD2 as a possible D gene (6 bases). Germline values: CDR1 MNHNY, CDR2 SVGAGI (reference sequence). V lost 6 bases and J 2 bases, leaving 17 bases between the germline ends. The CDR3 runs 16 residues.

The table lists this clone with a count of one. The chain uses TRBV6-4 and TRBJ1-5, with a possible D match to TRBD1 (5 bases). The V end lost 4 bases, the J end lost 6 bases, and 28 bases lay between the germline ends. Germline V gene sequence: CDR1 MRHNA, CDR2 SNTAGT. The CDR3 is made up of 19 amino acids. The CDR3 nucleotides read TGTGCCAGCAGTGTACAGGTAATCAACCAATCGACCCTGGGTCAGCCCCAGCATTTT. This gives the protein CASSVQVINQSTLGQPQHF.